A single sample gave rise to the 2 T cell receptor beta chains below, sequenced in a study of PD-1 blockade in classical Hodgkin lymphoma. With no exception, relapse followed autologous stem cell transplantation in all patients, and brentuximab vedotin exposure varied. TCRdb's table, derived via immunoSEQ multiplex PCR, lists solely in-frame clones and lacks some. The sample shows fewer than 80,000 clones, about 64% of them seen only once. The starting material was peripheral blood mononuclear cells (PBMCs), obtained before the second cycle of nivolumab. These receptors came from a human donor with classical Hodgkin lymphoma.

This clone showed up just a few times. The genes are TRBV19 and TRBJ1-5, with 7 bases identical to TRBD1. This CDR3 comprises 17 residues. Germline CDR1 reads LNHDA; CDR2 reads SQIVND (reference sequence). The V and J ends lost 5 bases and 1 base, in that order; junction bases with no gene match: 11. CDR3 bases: TGTGCCAGTAGTTCAATAGCCGGGACAGAGAGCAATCAGCCCCAGCATTTT. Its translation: CASSSIAGTESNQPQHF. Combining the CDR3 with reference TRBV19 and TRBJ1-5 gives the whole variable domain DGGITQSPKYLFRKEGQNVTLSCEQNLNHDAMYWYRQDPGQGLRLIYYSQIVNDFQKGDIAEGYSVSREKKESFPLTVTSAQKNPTAFYLCASSSIAGTESNQPQHFGDGTRLSIL.

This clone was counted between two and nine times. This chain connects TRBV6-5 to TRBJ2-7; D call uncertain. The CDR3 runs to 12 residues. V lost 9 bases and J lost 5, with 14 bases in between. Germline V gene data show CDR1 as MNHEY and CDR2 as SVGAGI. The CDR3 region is CARQDGKDEQYF. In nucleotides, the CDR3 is TGTGCCAGGCAAGACGGAAAGGACGAGCAGTACTTC.